A single T cell receptor (beta chain) is shown here with its context. The germline CDR1 and CDR2 sequences are MGHRA and YSYEKL. The CDR3 has 16 residues. The V end was cut by 0 bases, the J end by 2 bases, with 11 bases between. The data were taken from a study of OX40 agonist ivuxolimab in advanced cancers. TCRdb keeps only in-frame clones here, not all; method: immunoSEQ multiplex PCR. The sample holds 75,000 to 100,000 clones; roughly nine tenths are singletons and the top ten take 3% to 3.5%. Any history of autoimmune disease or systemic immunosuppression disqualified patients. The sequence was collected from an adult with an advanced solid tumor such as melanoma, head and neck, liver or kidney cancer. The sample was CD4+ or CD8+ T cells sorted from blood, taken in a trial of the OX40 agonist ivuxolimab. The genes are TRBV4-1 and TRBJ1-5; no reliable D call. The CDR3 bases are TGCGCCAGCAGCCAAGATCGAGGGTTGGGCAATCAGCCCCAGCATTTT. Its translation: CASSQDRGLGNQPQHF.